This TCR beta chain was sequenced during a study of blood T cells in healthy people across ages. About the study: The template switching approach captured approximately one barcoded beta molecule for every two T cells. Findings and caveats of the study: Donors of long life had a larger count of naive CD4+ cells and greater diversity than aged donors.

In germline, CDR1 is MGHRA, CDR2 YSYEKL. CDR3 length equals 14 residues. For the second PCR, which ran for about 7 to 11 cycles, a sample-barcoded 5' primer and a J-beta primer mix were used. Each of the cDNA molecules was tagged by a template-switch adaptor with 12 random nucleotides. TCRdb called the 5' RACE reads again in MiXCR, with one record for every CDR3 protein. The data hold 750,000 to 950,000 distinct CDR3 sequences, with 25% to 30% observed a single time. Worth noting for this clonotype: What it binds is unknown. The junction departs from the called germline gene at one end, perhaps through a read error.

Separately, the same data were catalogued under a study of T cells of mothers and their children. That report adds: All donors were healthy and Caucasian; they were a few mothers and their six children.

The TCR sequence derives from a woman between 35 and 50 years old in good health. This rearrangement joins TRBV4-1 to TRBJ1-1; possible D gene TRBD1, 6 bases. Sequenced sample: blood. CDR3 sequence (DNA): TGCGCCAGCAACCAAGAATTCAGGGGTACTGAAGCTTTCTTT. Amino acids: CASNQEFRGTEAFF.